Below, one TCR beta chain is given with its context. Its antigen is not identified. The length of the CDR3 is 13 residues. CDR1 SEHNR and CDR2 FQNEAQ come from the germline V gene (reference sequence). Trimming shortened V by 2 bases and J by 4 bases, and 8 bases separated the two germline ends. Measured with immunoSEQ multiplex PCR; TCRdb has only the in-frame clones, and not every one. This sample has about 110,000 clones; 80% to 95% occur once, and the top ten carry about 0.25%. This sample is part of a study of T cell repertoires and HLA-DP antigens. V usage is TRBV7-9 and J usage is TRBJ1-2, with D hard to call. The sample comprised CD4+ T cells from PBMCs. The receptor's source is a young woman in good health and CMV-seronegative. In DNA form, the CDR3 reads TGTGCCAGCAGCTTACCTGCTTCCTATGGCTACACCTTC. It is translated as CASSLPASYGYTF.